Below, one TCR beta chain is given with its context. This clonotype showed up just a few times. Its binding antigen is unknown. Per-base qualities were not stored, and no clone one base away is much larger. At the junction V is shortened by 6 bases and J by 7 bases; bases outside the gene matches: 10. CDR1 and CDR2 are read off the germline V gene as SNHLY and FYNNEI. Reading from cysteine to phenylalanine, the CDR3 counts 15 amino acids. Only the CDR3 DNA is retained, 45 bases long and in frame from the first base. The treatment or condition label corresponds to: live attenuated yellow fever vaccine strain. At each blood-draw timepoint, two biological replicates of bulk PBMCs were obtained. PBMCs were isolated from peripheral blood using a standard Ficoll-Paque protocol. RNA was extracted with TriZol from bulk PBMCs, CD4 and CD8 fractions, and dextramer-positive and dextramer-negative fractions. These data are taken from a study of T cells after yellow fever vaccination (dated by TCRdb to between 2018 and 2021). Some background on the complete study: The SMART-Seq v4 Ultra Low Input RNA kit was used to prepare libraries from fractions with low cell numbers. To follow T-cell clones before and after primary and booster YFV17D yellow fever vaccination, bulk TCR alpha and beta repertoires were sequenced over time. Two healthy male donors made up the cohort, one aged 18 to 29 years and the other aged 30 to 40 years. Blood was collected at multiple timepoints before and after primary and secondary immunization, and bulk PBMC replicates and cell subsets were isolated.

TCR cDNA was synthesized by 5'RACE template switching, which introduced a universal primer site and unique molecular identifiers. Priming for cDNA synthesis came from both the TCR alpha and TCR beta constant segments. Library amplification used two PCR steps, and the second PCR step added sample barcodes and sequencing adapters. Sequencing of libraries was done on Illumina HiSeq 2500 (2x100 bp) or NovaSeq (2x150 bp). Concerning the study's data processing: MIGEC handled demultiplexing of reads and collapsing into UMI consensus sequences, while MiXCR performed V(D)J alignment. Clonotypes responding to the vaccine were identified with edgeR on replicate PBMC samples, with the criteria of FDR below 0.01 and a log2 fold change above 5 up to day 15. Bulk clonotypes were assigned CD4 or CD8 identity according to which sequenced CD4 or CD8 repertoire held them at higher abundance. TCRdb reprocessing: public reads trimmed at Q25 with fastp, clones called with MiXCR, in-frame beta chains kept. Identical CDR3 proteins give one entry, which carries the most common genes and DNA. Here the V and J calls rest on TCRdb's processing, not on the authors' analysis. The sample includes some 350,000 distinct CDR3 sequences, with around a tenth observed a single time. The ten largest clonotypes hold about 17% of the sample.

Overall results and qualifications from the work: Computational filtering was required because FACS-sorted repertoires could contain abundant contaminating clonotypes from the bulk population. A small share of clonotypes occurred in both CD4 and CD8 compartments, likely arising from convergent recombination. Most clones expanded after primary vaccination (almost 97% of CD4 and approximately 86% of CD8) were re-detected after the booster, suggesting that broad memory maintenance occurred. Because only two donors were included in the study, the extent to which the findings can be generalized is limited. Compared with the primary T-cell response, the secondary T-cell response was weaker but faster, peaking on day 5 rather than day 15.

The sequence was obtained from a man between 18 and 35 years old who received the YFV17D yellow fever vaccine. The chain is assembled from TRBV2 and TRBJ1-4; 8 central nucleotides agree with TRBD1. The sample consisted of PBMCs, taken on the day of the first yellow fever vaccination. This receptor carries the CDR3 CASRLTGGAGEKLFF. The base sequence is TGTGCCAGCAGATTAACAGGGGGAGCAGGTGAAAAACTGTTTTTT.